A single sample gave rise to the 19 T cell receptor beta chains below, sequenced in a study of beta chain features in type 1 diabetes. Overall study findings and caveats: A moderate, significant TCRB CDR3 shortening appeared in type 1 diabetes across four CD4+ subsets.

What was sequenced were expressed TCRB transcripts, since all of the isolated RNA had been reverse transcribed. Measured with immunoSEQ multiplex PCR; TCRdb has only the in-frame clones, and not every one. The sample records some 190,000 clones, over 6% being singletons. Their antigens are not known. The sample comprised central memory CD4+ T cells from blood. These receptors were obtained from a man aged 18-30 years with type 1 diabetes.

This chain joins TRBV30 and TRBJ1-5; 7 bases line up with TRBD1. This CDR3 region has 14 residues. Per germline, CDR1 GTSNPN and CDR2 SVGIG (reference sequence). The junction had 6 bases not matched to a gene; V was cut back by 2 bases and J by 5 bases. CDR3 DNA: TGTGCCTGGAGTATGGGGACAGCGGATCAGCCCCAGCATTTT. As protein: CAWSMGTADQPQHF.

This chain uses TRBV20-1 with TRBJ2-1, with D maybe TRBD1 (5 bases). Trimming removed 7 bases at V and 8 bases at J, with 12 bases between. Germline V gives CDR1 DFQATT, CDR2 SNEGSKA (reference sequence). The CDR3 consists of 11 residues. The CDR3, as DNA: TGCAGTGGAGTCAGGGTACATGAGCAGTTCTTC. This codes for CSGVRVHEQFF.

This clone was observed a handful of times. The chain links TRBV5-5 to TRBJ2-5; 10 positions match TRBD1. The germline V gene encodes CDR1 SGHKS and CDR2 YYEKEE (reference sequence). The CDR3 totals 15 residues. J was trimmed by 5 bases and V by 4 bases; bases with no gene match: 8. The CDR3 spells CASSRPGQGSETQYF. The CDR3 DNA is TGTGCCAGCAGCCGTCCGGGACAGGGGAGCGAGACCCAGTACTTC.

The table lists this clone with a few counts. The chain carries TRBV27 and TRBJ2-3; D call uncertain. CDR3 length: 13 amino acids. Germline values: CDR1 MNHEY, CDR2 SMNVEV (reference sequence). Trimming took off 8 bases at V and 0 bases at J, with 9 bases between the two ends. CDR3 nucleotide sequence: TGTGCCAGCCGAACACCTAGCACAGATACGCAGTATTTT. It encodes CASRTPSTDTQYF.

This clone has only a few counts. The same CDR3 arises from other DNA sequences in this sample as well. CDR3 nucleotide sequence: TGTGCCAGCAGCTTAGCTTCCCAGGGATATAGCAATCAGCCCCAGCATTTT. Its translation: CASSLASQGYSNQPQHF. The chain couples TRBV7-2 to TRBJ1-5; D possibly corresponds to TRBD1 (5 bases). The CDR3 totals 17 residues. CDR1 is SGHTA, CDR2 FQGNSA, per germline. V lost 0 bases and J 0 bases, leaving 12 bases between the germline ends.

The CDR3 reads CASSLPGVPGTEAFF. The CDR3 DNA is TGCGCCAGCAGCCTCCCAGGGGTGCCTGGCACTGAAGCTTTCTTT. V and J are TRBV5-1 and TRBJ1-1; a possible D gene is TRBD1 (6 bases). V lost 4 bases and J 4 bases, leaving 17 bases between the germline ends. Germline V gene sequence: CDR1 SGHRS, CDR2 YFSETQ. The CDR3 length is 15 residues.

This clone was seen a few times. The V gene is TRBV11-2, the J gene TRBJ2-7; weak D call: TRBD2 (6 bases). Germline lookup yields CDR1 SGHAT and CDR2 FQNNGV. There are 14 residues in the CDR3. With 8 bases removed from V and 3 bases from J, the gap between germline ends came to 17 bases. CDR3 protein: CASHGLRGNYEQYF. DNA of the CDR3: TGTGCCAGCCACGGTTTACGGGGGAACTACGAGCAGTACTTC.

The chain joins TRBV5-1 to TRBJ2-2, with TRBD2 identical over 9 bases. Germline values: CDR1 SGHRS, CDR2 YFSETQ. This CDR3 spans 16 amino acids. V gave up 7 bases and J gave up 0 bases; unmatched junction bases: 7. The CDR3: CASGSGRGSNTGELFF. CDR3 nucleotides: TGCGCCAGCGGTAGCGGGAGAGGGTCGAACACCGGGGAGCTGTTTTTT.

This clone was observed many times. V gene TRBV7-9 combines with J gene TRBJ2-1, with TRBD2 identical over 12 bases. Germline-derived CDR1 and CDR2 are SEHNR and FQNEAQ (reference sequence). V gave up 0 bases and J gave up 10 bases; unmatched junction bases: 10. The CDR3 has 17 residues. This CDR3 is CASSLATSGGPSGEQFF. DNA of the CDR3: TGTGCCAGCAGCTTAGCCACTAGCGGGGGGCCCTCGGGGGAGCAGTTCTTC.

In its sample, this clone was seen a few times. The gene calls are TRBV5-1 and TRBJ2-1, with 11 bases fitting TRBD1. After removal of 3 bases from V and 8 bases from J, the junction contained 4 bases not matched to a gene. The CDR3 sequence is 14 residues long. Germline V lookup: CDR1 SGHRS, CDR2 YFSETQ. The CDR3 here is CASSWDRGTHEQFF. DNA for the CDR3: TGCGCCAGCAGCTGGGACAGGGGGACCCATGAGCAGTTCTTC.

The chain joins TRBV30 to TRBJ1-5; D unresolved. V was shortened by 3 bases and J by 2 bases, with 8 bases between the two germline ends. Germline CDR1 is GTSNPN and CDR2 is SVGIG (reference sequence). The CDR3 has 13 residues. The CDR3 bases are TGTGCCTGGAGCCCAATAGGCAATCAGCCCCAGCATTTT. This sequence encodes CAWSPIGNQPQHF.

The J gene is TRBJ2-7, the V gene TRBV28, with TRBD1 matching 8 bases. CDR1 MDHEN and CDR2 SYDVKM come from the germline V gene. V lost 3 bases and J lost 5; bases outside the gene matches: 9. CDR3 length: 15 residues. CDR3 in amino acids: CASSFLGTGGNEQYF. CDR3 nucleotide sequence: TGTGCCAGCAGTTTTTTGGGCACAGGGGGGAACGAGCAGTACTTC.

This chain links TRBV28 with TRBJ1-1, with no clear D. The CDR3 is 13 amino acids. Trimming removed 8 bases from V and 4 bases from J, with 14 bases in between. CDR1 is MDHEN, CDR2 SYDVKM, per germline. In DNA form, the CDR3 reads TGTGCCAGCTGCAAGACCCCAGGCACTGAAGCTTTCTTT. Protein sequence: CASCKTPGTEAFF.

CDR3 protein: CASGEPPPSTDTQYF. As DNA, the CDR3 is TGCGCCAGTGGAGAGCCTCCTCCTAGCACAGATACGCAGTATTTT. The chain joins TRBV5-1 to TRBJ2-3; D is uncertain. The germline CDR1 and CDR2 sequences are SGHRS and YFSETQ. The CDR3 contains 15 residues. V lost 8 bases, J lost 0 bases, and 16 bases lay in between.

This clone occurred a few times. The chain joins TRBV9 to TRBJ2-4; maybe TRBD1 (5 bases). V was trimmed by 4 bases and J by 6 bases, leaving 14 bases between them. This CDR3 is built from 14 residues. Germline CDR1 reads SGDLS; CDR2 reads YYNGEE. CDR3: CASSSGWGGNIQYF. In DNA form, the CDR3 reads TGTGCCAGCAGCTCTGGTTGGGGCGGAAACATTCAGTACTTC.

This chain joins TRBV30 and TRBJ2-1; 10 nucleotides agree with TRBD2. The germline V gene has CDR1 GTSNPN and CDR2 SVGIG (reference sequence). This CDR3 has 15 amino acids. Germline trimming cut 5 bases from V and 6 bases from J; bases unmatched to any gene: 10. CDR3 sequence: CAWGLTSGFFNEQFF. CDR3 nucleotides: TGTGCCTGGGGGTTGACTAGCGGGTTCTTCAATGAGCAGTTCTTC.

There are a few counts of this clone. A junction boundary mismatches the germline segment, possibly from a read error. At the DNA level, this CDR3 is encoded by other sequences in the same sample as well. The CDR3 region is CASSPRQGTDTQYF. The DNA for the CDR3 is TGTGCCAGCTCACCAAGGCAGGGCACGGATACGCAGTATTTT. The chain has TRBV18 and TRBJ2-3; the D gene is possibly TRBD1 (5 bases). The CDR3 loop spans 14 amino acids. Germline-derived CDR1 and CDR2 are KGHSH and LQKENI.

A few counts support this clone. V and J are TRBV18 and TRBJ2-5; 9 positions match TRBD1. There are 14 residues in the CDR3. The germline gives CDR1 KGHSH, CDR2 LQKENI. The J segment lost 3 bases and the V segment lost 4 bases, leaving 3 bases of the junction unmatched. CDR3 sequence: CASSLRTGEETQYF. The CDR3, as DNA: TGTGCCAGCTCACTTCGGACAGGGGAAGAGACCCAGTACTTC.

This clone was counted a few times. The rearrangement links TRBV28 to TRBJ2-7, with 8 positions matching TRBD2. Losses at the gene ends were 6 bases for V and 2 bases for J; bases not matched to a gene: 3. The germline V gene has CDR1 MDHEN and CDR2 SYDVKM. CDR3 size: 13 residues. The CDR3 DNA reads TGTGCCAGCAGCCCGACTAGCGCCTACGAGCAGTACTTC. Translating gives CASSPTSAYEQYF.